This TCR beta chain was recovered during a study of T cell responses to AZD1222 COVID-19 vaccine. General observations from the study: Just a handful of people given AZD1222 tested seropositive at baseline. The donor cohort was predominantly white British with a female majority, and clonal diversity may have been underestimated.

Pooling of second doses given at about 4 or about 12 weeks was done. Sequencing used immunoSEQ multiplex PCR; TCRdb keeps in-frame clones, though not all of them. Counted here are approximately 200,000 clones, roughly nine tenths occurring once; the ten biggest clones make up 3% to 3.5%. As regards this clone: The antigen is unknown.

The material was peripheral blood, obtained 28 days after the second AZD1222 dose. The sequence was obtained from an adult who received the AZD1222 COVID-19 vaccine.

CDR3 nucleotide sequence: TGTGCCAGCAAGCTGTCGAACACTGAAGCTTTCTTT. Protein product: CASKLSNTEAFF. The chain combines TRBV7-2 with TRBJ1-1; D unresolved. This CDR3 is built from 12 residues. V lost 7 bases to trimming and J lost 1 base, with 7 bases between them. The germline V gene has CDR1 SGHTA and CDR2 FQGNSA.